The following is a T cell receptor beta chain sequence with its context. As yet, its antigen is unknown. The data stem from a study of T cell repertoires and HLA-DP antigens. The V and J ends lost 7 bases and 3 bases respectively, with 19 bases between them. This CDR3 contains 15 residues. Germline values: CDR1 MNHEY, CDR2 SVGAGI. Untouched CD4+ T cells were bead-isolated from PBMC at approximately 98% purity. Only in-frame clones appear in the TCRdb table, and some are missing; sequencing was by immunoSEQ multiplex PCR. The sample includes over 60,000 clones, roughly 77% of them seen just once. Study-wide results and caveats: Sorted CD137+ clonality was approximately 0.42 for both alloantigens, versus approximately 0.04 pre-culture.

Specimen: CD4+ T cells from PBMCs. The V and J genes are TRBV6-5 and TRBJ2-7; TRBD1 or TRBD2 may be the D gene (5 bases each). This TCR was recovered from a man aged 55 to 70 in good health and CMV-seronegative. The CDR3 loop is CASISFGTEYYEQYF. The CDR3 coding sequence is TGTGCCAGCATCTCTTTTGGGACGGAGTACTACGAGCAGTACTTC.